Shown below are 10 T cell receptor beta chains from a single sample sequenced in a study of cytomegalovirus exposure and HLA in healthy donors (dated by TCRdb to 2015 to 2018). Library preparation was by the immunoSEQ multiplex PCR assay. For the multiplex PCR, a mixture combining 60 forward primers for TCR Vbeta segments and 13 reverse primers for TCR Jbeta segments was used. The clones in this table, taken by TCRdb from immuneACCESS, are in-frame only. Not every clone is retained; where verified, under half of the shortfall comes from an unresolved V gene, and the cause of the rest is unknown. The sample profile shows fewer than 200,000 clones; more than 80% of them were found once. The ten largest clonotypes hold over 10% of the sample. The sample comprised PBMCs. The receptors shown here come from a woman aged 45-59 years in good health and CMV-seronegative.

This clone was seen just once. The chain combines TRBV19 with TRBJ1-4; TRBD1 aligns across 7 bases. Germline V lookup: CDR1 LNHDA, CDR2 SQIVND (reference sequence). V dropped 3 bases and J dropped 6; count of bases not matched to a gene: 4. The CDR3 runs to 14 residues. CDR3 coding DNA: TGTGCCAGTAGTATCAGGGGGAGCGATGAAAAACTGTTTTTT. This encodes CASSIRGSDEKLFF. The complete variable domain, with remaining parts taken from reference TRBV19 and TRBJ1-4, reads DGGITQSPKYLFRKEGQNVTLSCEQNLNHDAMYWYRQDPGQGLRLIYYSQIVNDFQKGDIAEGYSVSREKKESFPLTVTSAQKNPTAFYLCASSIRGSDEKLFFGSGTQLSVL.

This chain links TRBV2 with TRBJ2-7, with D perhaps TRBD2 (7 bases). Trimming removed 8 bases from V and 6 bases from J, with 14 bases in between. This CDR3 contains 12 residues. The germline V gene has CDR1 SNHLY and CDR2 FYNNEI. In nucleotides, the CDR3 is TGTGCCAGCGGAAAGGGGGGGGGCGAGCAGTACTTC. The encoded protein is CASGKGGGEQYF. Variable domain in full (rest from reference TRBV2 and TRBJ2-7): EPEVTQTPSHQVTQMGQEVILRCVPISNHLYFYWYRQILGQKVEFLVSFYNNEISEKSEIFDDQFSVERPDGSNFTLKIRSTKLEDSAMYFCASGKGGGEQYFGPGTRLTVT.

V and J are TRBV19 and TRBJ1-2; 10 bases map to TRBD1. The V segment lost 3 bases and the J segment 5 bases; nucleotides outside the gene matches: 15. The CDR3 is made up of 18 amino acids. Per the germline V gene, CDR1 is LNHDA and CDR2 is SQIVND (reference sequence). The CDR3 nucleotides read TGTGCCAGTAGTATCGGGACAGGGGAGGACGGTGGAACATATGGCTACACCTTC. It specifies CASSIGTGEDGGTYGYTF.

J is TRBJ2-6 and V is TRBV2, with a tentative D call TRBD1 (6 bases). Trimming took off 0 bases at V and 1 base at J, with 10 bases between the two ends. The germline CDR1 and CDR2 sequences are SNHLY and FYNNEI. The CDR3 loop spans 17 amino acids. The CDR3 sequence is CASSEANRVSGANVLTF. The CDR3, as DNA: TGTGCCAGCAGTGAAGCCAACAGGGTGTCTGGGGCCAACGTCCTGACTTTC.

The V call is TRBV6-5, the J call TRBJ1-2; D remains unclear. The CDR3 sequence is 13 residues long. Per the germline V gene, CDR1 is MNHEY and CDR2 is SVGAGI. Trimming took off 1 base at V and 6 bases at J, with 9 bases between the two ends. CDR3 in DNA: TGTGCCAGCAGTTACTACCGGCAGGATGGCTACACCTTC. It codes for CASSYYRQDGYTF.

J is TRBJ2-1 and V is TRBV13, with D tentatively TRBD2 (6 bases). CDR3 length: 15 residues. Trimming stripped 2 bases from V and 4 bases from J, with 12 bases between. In germline, CDR1 is PRHDT, CDR2 FYEKMQ (reference sequence). The CDR3 DNA reads TGTGCCAGCAGCTTATCGGGGAGGAGATACAATGAGCAGTTCTTC. As protein: CASSLSGRRYNEQFF. Full variable domain (rest looked up from reference TRBV13 and TRBJ2-1): AAGVIQSPRHLIKEKRETATLKCYPIPRHDTVYWYQQGPGQDPQFLISFYEKMQSDKGSIPDRFSAQQFSDYHSELNMSSLELGDSALYFCASSLSGRRYNEQFFGPGTRLTVL.

This clone has a single count. The chain links TRBV7-8 to TRBJ2-3; 9 bases agree with TRBD2. V lost 5 bases and J lost 4; bases outside the gene matches: 4. The CDR3 length is 14 residues. In germline, CDR1 is SGHVS, CDR2 FQNEAQ. The CDR3 is CASSLGLAADTQYF. The CDR3 nucleotides read TGTGCCAGCAGCCTGGGACTAGCCGCAGATACGCAGTATTTT.

The V gene is TRBV5-1, the J gene TRBJ1-1; no firm D call. The CDR3 consists of 15 residues. Germline loops: CDR1 SGHRS, CDR2 YFSETQ. With 0 bases removed from V and 2 bases from J, the gap between germline ends came to 11 bases. This chain's CDR3 is CASSLGTGINTEAFF. CDR3 in DNA: TGCGCCAGCAGCTTGGGGACGGGGATAAACACTGAAGCTTTCTTT.

The chain has TRBV5-1 and TRBJ2-7; TRBD2 matches at 12 bases. The CDR3 loop spans 15 amino acids. Trimming at V came to 4 bases and at J to 3 bases, leaving 5 bases not matched to a gene. Looked up from germline, CDR1 is SGHRS and CDR2 is YFSETQ. The CDR3 DNA reads as TGCGCCAGCAGCGCCACGACTAGCGGGAGCTACGAGCAGTACTTC. Translation gives CASSATTSGSYEQYF. The full variable domain, in which reference TRBV5-1 and TRBJ2-7 provide the parts outside the CDR3, is KAGVTQTPRYLIKTRGQQVTLSCSPISGHRSVSWYQQTPGQGLQFLFEYFSETQRNKGNFPGRFSGRQFSNSRSEMNVSTLELGDSALYLCASSATTSGSYEQYFGPGTRLTVT.

This clone was counted a single time. The genes are TRBV28 and TRBJ2-7; D is perhaps TRBD1 (6 bases). Per the germline V gene, CDR1 is MDHEN and CDR2 is SYDVKM. The CDR3 is made up of 14 amino acids. Trimming shortened V by 5 bases and J by 0 bases, and 11 bases separated the two germline ends. The chain's CDR3 is CASSPQGSSYEQYF. In DNA form, the CDR3 reads TGTGCCAGCAGTCCACAGGGTAGCTCCTACGAGCAGTACTTC.